The TCR beta chain described here comes from a study of cytomegalovirus exposure and HLA in healthy donors. Concerning this clone: Its matching antigen is unknown.

The CDR3 length is 16 residues. Germline V gene data show CDR1 as KGHSH and CDR2 as LQKENI. Between the trimmed V and J ends, which lost 0 bases and 0 bases, there was a span of 11 bases. PCR was performed using 60 Vbeta and 13 Jbeta primers. TCRdb keeps only in-frame clones here, not all; method: immunoSEQ multiplex PCR. The sample has roughly 100,000 clones, roughly 82% seen once. Points from the study as a whole: It was reported in a later analysis that an Asian-associated ancestry cluster showed fewer N-insertions than the approximately 670-donor mean.

The sequence was collected from a man aged 50 or older in good health and CMV-seronegative. The chain carries TRBV18 and TRBJ1-2, with D hard to call. The sequenced sample was PBMCs. The CDR3 DNA reads as TGTGCCAGCTCACCACCCATCGGGTCCCCTAACTATGGCTACACCTTC. It translates to CASSPPIGSPNYGYTF.